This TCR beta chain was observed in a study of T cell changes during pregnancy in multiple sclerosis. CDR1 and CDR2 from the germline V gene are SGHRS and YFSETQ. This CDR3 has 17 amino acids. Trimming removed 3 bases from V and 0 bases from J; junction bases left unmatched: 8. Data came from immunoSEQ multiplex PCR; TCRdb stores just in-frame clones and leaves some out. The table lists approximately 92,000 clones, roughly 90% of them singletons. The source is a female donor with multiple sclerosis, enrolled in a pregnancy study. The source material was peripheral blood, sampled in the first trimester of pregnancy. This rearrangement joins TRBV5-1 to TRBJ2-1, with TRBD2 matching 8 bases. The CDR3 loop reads CASSSRLAPSSYNEQFF. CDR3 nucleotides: TGCGCCAGCAGCTCAAGACTAGCGCCGAGCTCCTACAATGAGCAGTTCTTC.